This section outlines one T cell receptor (beta chain) sequence together with its context. CDR1 is SGHDT and CDR2 is YYEEEE in the germline V gene. V lost 0 bases, J lost 2 bases, and 8 bases stayed unmatched. This CDR3 has 16 residues. Only in-frame clones appear in the TCRdb table, and some are missing; sequencing was by immunoSEQ multiplex PCR. The data hold approximately 2,000,000 clones, with around 93% observed a single time. The data stem from a study of shared clonotypes between healthy human individuals. This clonotype was obtained from a man aged 18 to 29 in good health. Some clones in this sample may be carry-over from other donors' samples. V gene TRBV5-6 combines with J gene TRBJ2-7, with 7 bases identical to TRBD2. What was sequenced was naive CD4+ T cells from PBMCs. Sample subset: CD45RA+ positively selected. The CDR3 spells CASSLGPPAGAYEQYF. CDR3 sequence (DNA): TGTGCCAGCAGCTTGGGCCCCCCGGCGGGAGCCTACGAGCAGTACTTC.